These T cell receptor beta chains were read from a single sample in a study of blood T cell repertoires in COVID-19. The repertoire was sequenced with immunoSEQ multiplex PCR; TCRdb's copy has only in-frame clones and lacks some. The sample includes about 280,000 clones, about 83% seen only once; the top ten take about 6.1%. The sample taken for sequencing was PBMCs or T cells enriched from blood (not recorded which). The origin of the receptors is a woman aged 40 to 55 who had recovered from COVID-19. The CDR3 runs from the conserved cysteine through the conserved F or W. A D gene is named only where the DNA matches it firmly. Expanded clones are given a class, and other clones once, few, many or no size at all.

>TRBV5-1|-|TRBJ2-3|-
CASSPNRSPAGTQYF
TGCGCCAGCAGCCCGAATCGTTCACCCGCCGGTACGCAGTATTTT
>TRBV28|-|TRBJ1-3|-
CASSFGHHSGNTIYF
TGTGCCAGCAGTTTCGGACACCACTCTGGAAACACCATATATTTT
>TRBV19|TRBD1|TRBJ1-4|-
CASRSDRYNEKLFF
TGTGCCAGTAGGTCGGACAGGTATAATGAAAAACTGTTTTTT
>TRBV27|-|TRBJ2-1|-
CASSFVTGSYNEQFF
TGTGCCAGCAGTTTTGTGACAGGCTCCTACAATGAGCAGTTCTTC
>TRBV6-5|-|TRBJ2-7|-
CASTKEGYAAYEQYF
TGTGCCAGCACCAAGGAGGGTTACGCCGCCTACGAGCAGTACTTC
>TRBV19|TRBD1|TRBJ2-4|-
CASSFGLRDSEKNIQYF
TGTGCCAGTAGTTTCGGGTTGAGGGACAGCGAGAAAAACATTCAGTACTTC
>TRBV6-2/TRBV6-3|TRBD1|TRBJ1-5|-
CASSRTGTASNQPQHF
TGTGCCAGCAGCCGAACTGGGACAGCTTCCAATCAGCCCCAGCATTTT
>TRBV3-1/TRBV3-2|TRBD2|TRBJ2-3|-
CASSRGLAGSTDTQYF
TGTGCCAGCAGCCGCGGACTAGCGGGGAGCACAGATACGCAGTATTTT
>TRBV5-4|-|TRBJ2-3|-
CASSQGRGGTDTQYF
TGTGCCAGCAGCCAGGGCAGGGGAGGCACAGATACGCAGTATTTT
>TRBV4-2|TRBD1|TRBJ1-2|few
CASSQEGQGAFSGGYTF
TGTGCCAGCAGCCAAGAGGGACAGGGGGCGTTTTCAGGGGGCTACACCTTC
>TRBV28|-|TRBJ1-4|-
CAVNSQAGYEKLFF
TGTGCCGTAAACTCACAGGCTGGGTATGAAAAACTGTTTTTT
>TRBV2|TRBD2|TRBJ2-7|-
CASRSGRSYEQYF
TGTGCCAGCAGGAGCGGGAGGAGCTACGAGCAGTACTTC
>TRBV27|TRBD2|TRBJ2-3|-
CASRVLPTSGSPDTQYF
TGTGCCAGCCGAGTTCTCCCGACTAGCGGGAGCCCAGATACGCAGTATTTT
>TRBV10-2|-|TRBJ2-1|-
CASSVLESAYNEQFF
TGCGCCAGCAGTGTTTTGGAAAGCGCCTACAATGAGCAGTTCTTC
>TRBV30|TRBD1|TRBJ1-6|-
CAWSFGQGALSPLHF
TGTGCCTGGAGTTTTGGACAGGGGGCTCTTTCACCCCTCCACTTT
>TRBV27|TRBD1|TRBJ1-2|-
CASSFHQGAYGYTF
TGTGCCAGCAGTTTCCATCAGGGGGCCTATGGCTACACCTTC
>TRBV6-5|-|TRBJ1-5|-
CASSPSPGYQPQHF
TGTGCCAGCAGCCCATCTCCAGGGTATCAGCCCCAGCATTTT
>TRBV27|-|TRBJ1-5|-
CASSPSLRGPPQHF
TGTGCCAGCAGTCCCTCCTTGCGGGGGCCGCCCCAGCATTTT
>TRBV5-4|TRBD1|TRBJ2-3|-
CAVRRGSNTDTQYF
TGTGCGGTACGCAGGGGGAGCAACACAGATACGCAGTATTTT
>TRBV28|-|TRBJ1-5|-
CASSYLTGGNQPQHF
TGTGCCAGCAGTTACCTAACGGGGGGCAATCAGCCCCAGCATTTT
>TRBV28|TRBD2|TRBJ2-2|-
CASSFRPRLAGGPGTGELFF
TGTGCCAGCAGTTTCCGCCCCCGGCTAGCGGGAGGGCCGGGCACCGGGGAGCTGTTTTTT
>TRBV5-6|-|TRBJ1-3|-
CASSLGVGSGNTIYF
TGTGCCAGCAGCTTGGGAGTCGGCTCTGGAAACACCATATATTTT
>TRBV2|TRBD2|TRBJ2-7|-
CASTREGPYEQYF
TGTGCCAGCACGCGGGAGGGCCCCTACGAGCAGTACTTC
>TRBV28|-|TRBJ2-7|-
CASSFVQGRYEQYF
TGTGCCAGCAGTTTCGTTCAGGGTAGATACGAGCAGTACTTC
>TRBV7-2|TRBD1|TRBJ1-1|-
CASSLQGQGMNTEAFF
TGTGCCAGCAGCTTACAGGGACAGGGTATGAACACTGAAGCTTTCTTT
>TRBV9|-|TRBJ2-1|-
CASSNSRYNEQFF
TGTGCCAGCAGTAATAGCCGATACAATGAGCAGTTCTTC
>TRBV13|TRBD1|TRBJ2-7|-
CASGQGIYEQYF
TGTGCCAGCGGACAGGGAATCTACGAGCAGTACTTC
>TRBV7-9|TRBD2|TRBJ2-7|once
CASSLAGTSRNEQYF
TGTGCCAGCAGCTTAGCGGGGACTAGCCGTAACGAGCAGTACTTC
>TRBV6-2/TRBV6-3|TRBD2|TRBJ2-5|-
CASSSSGVQETQYF
TGTGCCAGCAGTTCTAGCGGAGTCCAAGAGACCCAGTACTTC
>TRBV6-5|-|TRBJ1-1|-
CASSYSTVNTEAFF
TGTGCCAGCAGTTACTCGACAGTGAACACTGAAGCTTTCTTT
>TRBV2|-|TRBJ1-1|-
CASSDDKNTEAFF
TGTGCCAGCAGTGATGACAAGAACACTGAAGCTTTCTTT
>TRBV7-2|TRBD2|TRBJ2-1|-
CASSSGLAGGTSVYNEQFF
TGTGCCAGCAGCTCCGGACTAGCGGGAGGGACGAGCGTCTACAATGAGCAGTTCTTC
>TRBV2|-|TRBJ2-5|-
CASRGGREETQYF
TGTGCCAGCAGAGGGGGAAGGGAAGAGACCCAGTACTTC
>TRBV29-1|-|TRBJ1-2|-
CSVEAAAYGYTF
TGCAGCGTTGAGGCGGCGGCCTATGGCTACACCTTC
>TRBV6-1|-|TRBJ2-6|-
CASSEARMGSGANVLTF
TGTGCCAGCAGTGAAGCGAGGATGGGCTCTGGGGCCAACGTCCTGACTTTC
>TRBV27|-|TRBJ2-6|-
CASSLTYSGANVLTF
TGTGCCAGCAGCCTAACCTACTCTGGGGCCAACGTCCTGACTTTC
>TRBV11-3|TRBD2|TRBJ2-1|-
CASSLRGSAGTSGFF
TGTGCCAGCAGCTTACGCGGGAGCGCCGGAACTTCAGGGTTCTTC
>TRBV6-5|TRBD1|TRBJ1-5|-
CASRAGGSNQPQHF
TGTGCCAGCAGGGCAGGGGGTAGCAATCAGCCCCAGCATTTT
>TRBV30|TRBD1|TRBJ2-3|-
CAWSKTGSTDTQYF
TGTGCCTGGAGTAAGACAGGGAGCACAGATACGCAGTATTTT
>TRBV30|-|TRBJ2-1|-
CAWSGGRTSYNEQFF
TGTGCCTGGAGTGGGGGGCGGACCTCCTACAATGAGCAGTTCTTC
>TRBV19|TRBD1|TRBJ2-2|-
CASTRRGIGELFF
TGTGCCAGTACCCGCAGGGGGATCGGGGAGCTGTTTTTT
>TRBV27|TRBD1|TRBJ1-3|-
CASKLDRGIGNTIYF
TGTGCCAGCAAGTTGGACAGGGGTATTGGAAACACCATATATTTT
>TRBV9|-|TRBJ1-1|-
CASSVAGVNTEAFF
TGTGCCAGCAGCGTAGCAGGGGTGAACACTGAAGCTTTCTTT